One sample yielded the 4 T cell receptor beta chains listed below, sequenced in a study of cytomegalovirus exposure and HLA in healthy donors. Amplification used 60 Vbeta primers and 13 Jbeta primers. The assay was immunoSEQ multiplex PCR, and TCRdb's table has in-frame clones only and misses some. This sample's table reports about 200,000 clones. Sequenced sample: PBMCs. These receptors originate from a boy between 10 and 17 years old in good health and CMV-seronegative.

The chain is built from TRBV11-2 and TRBJ2-2, with TRBD1 identical over 8 bases. The CDR3 contains 14 residues. CDR1 is SGHAT and CDR2 is FQNNGV in the germline V gene. V lost 7 bases, J lost 5 bases, and 6 bases stayed unmatched. In nucleotides, the CDR3 is TGTGCCAGCAACGGACAGGGAGGAACCGGGGAGCTGTTTTTT. It codes for CASNGQGGTGELFF.

About this clone: Its ends do not fully match the called genes, so a read error is possible. The chain couples TRBV5-1 to TRBJ1-5, with D perhaps matching TRBD1 (5 bases). The CDR3 spans 15 residues. In germline, CDR1 is SGHRS, CDR2 YFSETQ. The CDR3 spells CASSLDSYSNRPQHF. The CDR3 DNA reads TGCGCCAGCAGCTTAGACAGTTATAGCAATCGGCCCCAGCATTTT. The full variable domain, with the rest looked up from reference TRBV5-1 and TRBJ1-5, is KAGVTQTPRYLIKTRGQQVTLSCSPISGHRSVSWYQQTPGQGLQFLFEYFSETQRNKGNFPGRFSGRQFSNSRSEMNVSTLELGDSALYLCASSLDSYSNRPQHFGDGTRLSIL.

The chain combines TRBV6-5 with TRBJ1-6; D is unresolved. The CDR3 spans 13 residues. V shed 4 bases and J shed 5 bases, with 6 bases lying between them. Germline V gene lookup returns CDR1 MNHEY and CDR2 SVGAGI. This CDR3 reads CASSSRNNSPLHF. CDR3 DNA: TGTGCCAGCAGTTCCAGAAATAATTCACCCCTCCACTTT.

The chain joins TRBV2 to TRBJ1-6; 7 nucleotides match TRBD1. The CDR3 runs 15 residues. The germline V gene encodes CDR1 SNHLY and CDR2 FYNNEI. Trimming took 5 bases from V and 4 from J; bases not matched to a gene: 5. CDR3 residues: CASSSGQIYNSPLHF. CDR3 sequence (DNA): TGTGCCAGCAGTTCGGGACAGATTTATAATTCACCCCTCCACTTT.